Listed below are T cell receptor beta chains from one sample, sequenced in a study of shared clonotypes between healthy human individuals. Clones were sequenced by immunoSEQ multiplex PCR, and TCRdb holds only the in-frame ones, with some missing. The sample holds about 580,000 clones, 98% seen once. Source material: naive CD8+ T cells sorted from blood. The receptor source for this set is a man younger than 40 in good health. Each CDR3 is given without its conserved first and last residue. The order of the fields is J gene, clone size, V gene, CDR3 protein. The size entry is marked missing in some rows and otherwise reads once, few, many or a size class.

j_call: TRBJ2-2
clone_size: once
v_call: TRBV11-2
cdr3_aa: ASSLGGPRLTGELF

j_call: TRBJ2-7
clone_size: .
v_call: TRBV27
cdr3_aa: ASSFGLAGPEQY

j_call: TRBJ1-1
clone_size: .
v_call: TRBV7-9
cdr3_aa: ASSLGGPEAF

j_call: TRBJ2-2
clone_size: .
v_call: TRBV7-9
cdr3_aa: ASSFTGAGELF

j_call: TRBJ2-7
clone_size: once
v_call: TRBV10-3
cdr3_aa: AISATSGNDEQY

j_call: TRBJ2-1
clone_size: .
v_call: TRBV5-4
cdr3_aa: ASSFQGGPYNEQF

j_call: TRBJ2-7
clone_size: .
v_call: TRBV7-2
cdr3_aa: ASSVNRDSYEQY

j_call: TRBJ2-3
clone_size: .
v_call: TRBV6-5
cdr3_aa: ASSYTSSGTPDTQY

j_call: TRBJ2-1
clone_size: .
v_call: TRBV27
cdr3_aa: ASSSGLAGVPEQF

j_call: TRBJ2-7
clone_size: .
v_call: TRBV9
cdr3_aa: ASSPGVGLSYEQY

j_call: TRBJ1-1
clone_size: .
v_call: TRBV7-9
cdr3_aa: ASSLSLGGDTEAF

j_call: TRBJ2-7
clone_size: .
v_call: TRBV7-6
cdr3_aa: ASSRGTGSYEQY

j_call: TRBJ1-5
clone_size: .
v_call: TRBV29-1
cdr3_aa: SAPSPGAAQH

j_call: TRBJ1-1
clone_size: .
v_call: TRBV4-1
cdr3_aa: ASSSRSNTEAF

j_call: TRBJ2-7
clone_size: once
v_call: TRBV19
cdr3_aa: ASSITGTGAYEQY

j_call: TRBJ2-7
clone_size: .
v_call: TRBV6-5
cdr3_aa: ASKGGYGDEQY

j_call: TRBJ2-1
clone_size: .
v_call: TRBV29-1
cdr3_aa: SVEGQGENYEQF

j_call: TRBJ2-7
clone_size: .
v_call: TRBV5-8
cdr3_aa: ASSWDRRQIYEQY

j_call: TRBJ2-1
clone_size: .
v_call: TRBV19
cdr3_aa: ASSIDPGSSYNEQF

j_call: TRBJ2-1
clone_size: .
v_call: TRBV10-1
cdr3_aa: ASSEQGFRDEQF

j_call: TRBJ2-2
clone_size: .
v_call: TRBV4-1
cdr3_aa: ASSQDQTTGELF

j_call: TRBJ1-3
clone_size: .
v_call: TRBV5-6
cdr3_aa: ASSLGPEGGNTIY

j_call: TRBJ2-1
clone_size: .
v_call: TRBV4-1
cdr3_aa: ASSPFPGLAGRERDNEQF

j_call: TRBJ2-7
clone_size: .
v_call: TRBV19
cdr3_aa: ASSTGQGAYEQY

j_call: TRBJ1-2
clone_size: once
v_call: TRBV5-4
cdr3_aa: ASSRQIGGYT

j_call: TRBJ1-1
clone_size: .
v_call: TRBV18
cdr3_aa: ASSDGVFQAF

j_call: TRBJ1-1
clone_size: .
v_call: TRBV11-2
cdr3_aa: ASSFAGIGNTEAF

j_call: TRBJ2-1
clone_size: .
v_call: TRBV7-8
cdr3_aa: ASSLYRGGAYNEQF

j_call: TRBJ1-2
clone_size: .
v_call: TRBV7-9
cdr3_aa: ASSLGQMTGEYYGYT

j_call: TRBJ2-7
clone_size: .
v_call: TRBV7-6
cdr3_aa: ASSLGRGGYEQY

j_call: TRBJ2-7
clone_size: .
v_call: TRBV11-2
cdr3_aa: ASSLDPGIPEQY

j_call: TRBJ2-7
clone_size: .
v_call: TRBV28
cdr3_aa: ASSETTGGPYEQY

j_call: TRBJ2-5
clone_size: .
v_call: TRBV28
cdr3_aa: ASNPGGETQY

j_call: TRBJ2-3
clone_size: .
v_call: TRBV12-5
cdr3_aa: ASGLGDRITDTQY

j_call: TRBJ2-7
clone_size: .
v_call: TRBV2
cdr3_aa: ASYGGDPYEQY

j_call: TRBJ1-2
clone_size: .
v_call: TRBV7-9
cdr3_aa: ASSSGTTGTANYGYT

j_call: TRBJ2-1
clone_size: .
v_call: TRBV29-1
cdr3_aa: SVEGPGNLEQF

j_call: TRBJ2-7
clone_size: .
v_call: TRBV29-1
cdr3_aa: SVGASLYEQY

j_call: TRBJ2-2
clone_size: .
v_call: TRBV14
cdr3_aa: ASSQDQNNTGELF

j_call: TRBJ2-7
clone_size: .
v_call: TRBV29-1
cdr3_aa: SVITAHEQY

j_call: TRBJ2-5
clone_size: .
v_call: TRBV4-3
cdr3_aa: ASSASTGETQY

j_call: TRBJ2-2
clone_size: .
v_call: TRBV10-3
cdr3_aa: ATGTTGVWTGELF

j_call: TRBJ2-7
clone_size: .
v_call: TRBV15
cdr3_aa: ATSNRQGTYEQY

j_call: TRBJ2-1
clone_size: .
v_call: TRBV7-9
cdr3_aa: ASTLPGGLSNEQF

j_call: TRBJ1-5
clone_size: .
v_call: TRBV15
cdr3_aa: ATSRGPLTGTGQNQPQH

j_call: TRBJ2-2
clone_size: .
v_call: TRBV18
cdr3_aa: ASSPRPGQGTGELF

j_call: TRBJ2-1
clone_size: once
v_call: TRBV19
cdr3_aa: ASSISPQGDEQF

j_call: TRBJ1-1
clone_size: .
v_call: TRBV14
cdr3_aa: ASSQENTGWSEAF

j_call: TRBJ1-2
clone_size: .
v_call: TRBV5-6
cdr3_aa: ASSTGTGLLGRYGYT

j_call: TRBJ2-1
clone_size: .
v_call: TRBV5-1
cdr3_aa: ASSLASYNEQF

j_call: TRBJ2-7
clone_size: .
v_call: TRBV6-5
cdr3_aa: ASRDMGYEQY

j_call: TRBJ2-2
clone_size: .
v_call: TRBV4-1
cdr3_aa: ASSQMMGLTGELF

j_call: TRBJ2-3
clone_size: .
v_call: TRBV10-3
cdr3_aa: AISESTGQHPDTQY

j_call: TRBJ2-2
clone_size: .
v_call: TRBV7-2
cdr3_aa: ASSLVGNGELF

j_call: TRBJ2-7
clone_size: .
v_call: TRBV27
cdr3_aa: ASRLAGSYEQY

j_call: TRBJ2-7
clone_size: .
v_call: TRBV21-1
cdr3_aa: ASSSRRPEQY

j_call: TRBJ2-3
clone_size: .
v_call: TRBV19
cdr3_aa: ASSTGQGATDTQY